This T cell receptor (beta chain) was identified during a study of PD-L1 blockade in urothelial cancer. Study as a whole: Male patients with bladder-origin urothelial cancer numbered about nine tenths of the roughly 29. Findings of the study overall: Enhanced expansion of tumor-associated blood clones at 3 weeks characterized durable-benefit patients.

This CDR3 is built from 15 residues. Germline assignment: CDR1 SGHTA and CDR2 FQGTGA. Trimming cost V 0 bases and J 5 bases, with 14 bases left between them. Synthetic TCR analog templates were spiked into all PCRs individually. Sequencing used immunoSEQ multiplex PCR; TCRdb keeps in-frame clones, though not all of them. The sample yields tens of thousands of clones, around 91% seen once. Time point given: peripheral blood 6 weeks after treatment start. Patients were diagnosed with urothelial carcinoma, either locally advanced or metastatic. This clone is a singleton in its sample. The antigen remains unidentified.

Sequences were derived from PBMCs, sampled around atezolizumab (anti-PD-L1) treatment. The chain carries TRBV7-3 and TRBJ2-7, with D hard to call. The clonotype comes from a woman aged 60-75 years with urothelial cancer. CDR3: CASSLTKSGFHEQYF. The CDR3 DNA reads as TGTGCCAGCAGCTTAACAAAGTCCGGTTTCCACGAGCAGTACTTC. Full variable domain (missing parts from reference TRBV7-3 and TRBJ2-7): GAGVSQTPSNKVTEKGKYVELRCDPISGHTALYWYRQSLGQGPEFLIYFQGTGAADDSGLPNDRFFAVRPEGSVSTLKIQRTERGDSAVYLCASSLTKSGFHEQYFGPGTRLTVT.